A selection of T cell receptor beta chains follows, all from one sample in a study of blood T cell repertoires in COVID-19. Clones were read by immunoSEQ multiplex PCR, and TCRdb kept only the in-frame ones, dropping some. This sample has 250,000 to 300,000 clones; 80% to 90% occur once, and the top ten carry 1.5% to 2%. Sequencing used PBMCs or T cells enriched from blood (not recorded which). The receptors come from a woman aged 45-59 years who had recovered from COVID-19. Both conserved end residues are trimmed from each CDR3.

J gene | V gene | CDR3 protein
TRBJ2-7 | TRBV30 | AWSRTGTGEQY
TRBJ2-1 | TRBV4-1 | ASSPGPQTGRGSYNEQF
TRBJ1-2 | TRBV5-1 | ASSTGTGYGYT
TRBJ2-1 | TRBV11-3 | ASSSTLLAGGPNEQF
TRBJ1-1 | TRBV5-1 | ASSLGTSGHTEAF
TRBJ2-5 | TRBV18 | ASSPSDRGWETQY
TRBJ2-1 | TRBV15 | ATSRLAGAYNEQF
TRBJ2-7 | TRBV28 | ASSLFSGSYEQY
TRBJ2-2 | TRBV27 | ASRLAGYTGELF
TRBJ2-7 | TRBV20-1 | SAYDRDEQY
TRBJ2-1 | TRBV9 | ASSVETSGYNEQF
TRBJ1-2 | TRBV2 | ASQGYSSYGYT
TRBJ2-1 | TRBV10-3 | AIRASGGSYNEQF
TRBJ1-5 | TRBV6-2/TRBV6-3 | ASSRWVQVQGAGQPQH
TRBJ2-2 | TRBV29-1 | SVGRGPNTGELF
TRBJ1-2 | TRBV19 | ASSINIYGYT
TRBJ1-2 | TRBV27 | ASSPDRENYGYT
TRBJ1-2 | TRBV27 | ASSFLGQSTYGYT
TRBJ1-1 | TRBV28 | ASSLGQMNTEAF
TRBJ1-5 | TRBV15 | ATSTRDQPQH
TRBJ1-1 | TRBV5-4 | ASSPGSRGTEAF
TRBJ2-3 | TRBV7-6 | ASSRGVSGSTDTQY
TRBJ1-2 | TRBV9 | ASSVAGTGNYGYT
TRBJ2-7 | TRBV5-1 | ASSSSYEQY
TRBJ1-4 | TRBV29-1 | SFRENEKLF
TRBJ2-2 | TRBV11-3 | ASSLGPANGTGNTGELF
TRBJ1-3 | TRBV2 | ASLGGRSGNTIY
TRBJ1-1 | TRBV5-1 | ASSRTGVDNTEAF
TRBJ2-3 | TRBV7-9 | ASSLAGVADTQY
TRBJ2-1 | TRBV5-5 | ASTLGAGMNEQF
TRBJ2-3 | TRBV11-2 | ASSLGGARTDTQY
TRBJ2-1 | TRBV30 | ACDRDRTLSSYNEQF
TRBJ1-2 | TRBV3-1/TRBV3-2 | ASSTPGGGYT
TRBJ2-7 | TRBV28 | ASSSTSYEQY
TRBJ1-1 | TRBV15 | ATSRGGRGGNTEAF
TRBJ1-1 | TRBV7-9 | ASSFGDTEAF
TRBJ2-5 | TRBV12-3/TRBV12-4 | ASSLAVGAQY
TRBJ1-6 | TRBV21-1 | ASSTGQGYSPLH
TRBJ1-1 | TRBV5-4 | ASSRDSEAF
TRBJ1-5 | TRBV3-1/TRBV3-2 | ASSRGQDQPQH
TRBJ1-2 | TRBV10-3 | AISEVEDYGYT
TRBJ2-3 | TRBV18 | ASSPRSTGFTDTQY
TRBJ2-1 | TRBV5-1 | ASSLIGTGIWNEQF
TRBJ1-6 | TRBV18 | ASSPGQGARNSPLH
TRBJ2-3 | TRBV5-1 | ASSFAGATDTQY
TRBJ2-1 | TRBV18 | ASSSRLAGTISYNEQF
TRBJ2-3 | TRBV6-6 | ASSRSGTGGAADTQY
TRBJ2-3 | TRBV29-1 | SVSGTSGARDTQY
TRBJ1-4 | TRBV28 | ASSQQGSLDEKLF
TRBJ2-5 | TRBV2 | ASSSSSGQETQY
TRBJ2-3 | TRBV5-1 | ASSPAGARRGATDTQY
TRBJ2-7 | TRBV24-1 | ATHGQHPYEQY
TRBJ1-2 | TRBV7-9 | ASSFSDYGYT
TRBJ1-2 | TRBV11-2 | ASRPGGAGYGYT
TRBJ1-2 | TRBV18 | ASSPYSPGQGNYGYT